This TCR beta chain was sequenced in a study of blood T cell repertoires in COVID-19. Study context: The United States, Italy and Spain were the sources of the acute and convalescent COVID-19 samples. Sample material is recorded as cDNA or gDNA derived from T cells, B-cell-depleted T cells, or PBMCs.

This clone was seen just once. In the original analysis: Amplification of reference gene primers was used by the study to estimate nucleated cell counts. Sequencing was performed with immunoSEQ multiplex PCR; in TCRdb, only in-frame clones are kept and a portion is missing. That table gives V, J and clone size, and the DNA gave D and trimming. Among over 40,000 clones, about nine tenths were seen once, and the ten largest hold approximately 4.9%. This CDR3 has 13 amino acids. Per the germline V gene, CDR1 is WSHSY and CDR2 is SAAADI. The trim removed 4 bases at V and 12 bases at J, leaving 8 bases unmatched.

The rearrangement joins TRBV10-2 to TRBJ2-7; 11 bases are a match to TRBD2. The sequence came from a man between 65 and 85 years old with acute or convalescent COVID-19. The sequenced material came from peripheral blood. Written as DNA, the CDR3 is TGCGCCAGCAGTGTTCCCGGGACTAGCGGTTGGTACTTC. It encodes CASSVPGTSGWYF.